This T cell receptor beta chain appears in the sequencing data of a study of blood T cell repertoires in COVID-19. About the study: Some COVID-19 samples were acute and others convalescent; all came from the United States, Italy and Spain.

This CDR3 contains 15 residues. Germline CDR1 is SGHTS and CDR2 is YDEGEE. Trimming shortened V by 0 bases and J by 0 bases, and 7 bases separated the two germline ends. Authors' data handling: Reference gene primer amplification yielded estimated nucleated cell counts. TCRdb keeps only in-frame clones here, not all; method: immunoSEQ multiplex PCR. For V, J and clone size, that table is used; D and trimming come from the DNA. The sample includes 190,000 or so clones, roughly 78% of them seen just once. Sequencing was done on a sample of peripheral blood. V is TRBV5-8 and J is TRBJ1-3; D gene unclear. This clonotype originated in an elderly woman with active or convalescent COVID-19. The CDR3 DNA follows: TGTGCCAGCAGCTTGGTAGTTAGCTCTGGAAACACCATATATTTT. It translates to CASSLVVSSGNTIYF.